This TCR beta chain was documented in a study of T-cell memory formation after mild COVID-19. This clonotype was observed a few times. TCRdb recomputed calls from the 5' RACE reads with MiXCR, one row per CDR3 protein. The sample records about 540,000 distinct CDR3 sequences, around 20% being singletons. V lost 6 bases to trimming and J lost 4 bases, with 12 bases between them. This CDR3 region has 13 residues. CDR1 is KGHDR and CDR2 is SFDVKD in the germline V gene. The chain is built from TRBV24-1 and TRBJ2-7; D possibly corresponds to TRBD2 (6 bases). Input material: PBMCs or a T cell subset sorted from them (not recorded which). This clonotype was sampled from an adult woman who had mild COVID-19 (a few samples of this study predate the infection). Cell type and time point are not known. CDR3 DNA sequence: TGTGCCACCAGTCGTGGAGGGTCTTACGAGCAGTACTTC. Amino acids: CATSRGGSYEQYF.